This T cell receptor beta chain was identified in a study of shared clonotypes between healthy human individuals (dated by TCRdb to 2020 to 2022). Broadly, across the study: The cohort comprised two women and a few men aged 18 to 49 years. Blood TCR repertoires of five healthy adults were deeply sequenced to estimate repertoire size and the extent of clonotype sharing between individuals. Each donor's leukapheresis produced roughly between roughly 0.94 and 9.5 billion PBMCs. Per donor, three plates each were used for CD4 naive and CD4 memory, two for CD8 naive, and one for CD8 memory. Different laboratories and diverse techniques were used to prepare libraries and sequence TCR repertoires, to increase sequencing depth and limit assay-specific biases.

The paper's findings and limits, for the study overall: Based on pairwise subsampling, the degree of clonotype sharing among donors was expected to be affected by sequencing depth. Sampling was limited to blood, and TCR repertoires in tissue likely differ from TCR repertoires in blood. Higher generation probabilities were observed for clonotypes shared by all four sorted-subset donors than for non-shared clonotypes. Estimated clonotype richness was generally larger for naive than for memory subsets. The genetic and exposure-history diversity represented was limited by the small number of donors. When several donors were compared, the shared fraction of clonotypes was about 5% for naive CD4, roughly 3.3% for naive CD8, 2% to 2.5% for memory CD4, and 0.35% to 0.5% for memory CD8. Even with the large sequencing depth, rarefaction of the sorted-subset datasets indicated that sequencing was incomplete.

As concerns this clone: What this receptor recognizes is not known. Per-nucleotide qualities are absent, and no much larger clonotype sits a single base away.

CDR1 and CDR2 were assigned from the germline V gene as MDHEN and SYDVKM. From the cysteine up to the phenylalanine, the CDR3 has a length of 15 residues. Just the 45-base CDR3 DNA is kept, in frame starting at base 1. Trimming removed 3 bases from V and 2 bases from J, leaving 13 bases between the germline ends. TCR CDR3 regions were amplified from genomic DNA by multiplex PCR using the deep immunoSEQ assay. Extracted genomic DNA from each cell subset was distributed evenly across all wells of several immunoSEQ 96-well plates, and each plate was treated as a replicate. Each replicate PCR for sorted subsets received around 210 ng genomic DNA, equal to roughly 29,000 T cell genomes. Purified libraries were measured with a Qubit 3.0 fluorometer, size-checked on a Bioanalyzer 2100, and measured again with the KAPA Library Quantification kit. Each immunoSEQ 96-well plate was sequenced on its own single-read 150-cycle Illumina NextSeq 550 flow cell. The study's processing was this. Because only junctional sequences without quality scores were contained in the immunoSEQ output, filtering matching that applied to full-length reads could not be performed. Sequences were annotated with PyIR, a Python wrapper for IgBLAST v1.9, using IMGT germline references to assign V/J genes and CDR3. Reads were removed for weak V/J assignments (E-value above 1e-6), missing CDR3, stop codons, out-of-frame junctions, or ambiguous translated residues. V3J clonotypes were defined by identical inferred V gene, J gene, and CDR3 amino acid sequence. The percentage overlap between two repertoires was calculated by dividing the number of shared unique clonotypes by the size of the smaller repertoire. RTK rarefaction, the Chao1 estimator, and Recon v2.1 estimates of unobserved clonotypes were used to assess repertoire richness. Generation probabilities for all TCRbeta clonotypes obtained by the gDNA method from several donors were computed using OLGA. Held by TCRdb, this immuneACCESS table contains in-frame sequences only and omits some clones. Under half of the omission traces to an unresolved V gene where checked; the cause of the rest is unknown. The D gene and trimming were derived from the DNA, and the V and J assignments and clone size from that table. The table for this sample lists around 2,100,000 clones; over 85% of them were counted only once. Less than 1.5% of the sample comes from the top ten.

CD8 naive samples were CD45RO-negative cells positively selected for CCR7, giving a CD45RA+CCR7+ population that excluded TemRA cells. Healthy HIV-negative adults with no recently reported acute infections or vaccinations were included as donors. Only Caucasian adults living in Nashville, Tennessee, USA were represented among the donors. After blood collection by leukapheresis, PBMCs were isolated using Ficoll-Histopaque density gradient centrifugation and then cryopreserved in the vapor phase of liquid nitrogen. Analytical flow cytometry was used to check the purity and quantity of every magnetically sorted T cell population. Genomic DNA was isolated from every sorted fraction and measured by UV absorbance on a Nanodrop 2000c.

The rearrangement joined TRBV28 to TRBJ1-2; the D gene is not confidently resolved. The clonotype comes from a young man in good health. The sequenced sample consisted of naive CD8+ T cells sorted from blood. Sample cell subset or site, as interpreted from the label and publication: CD45RA+CCR7+. The CDR3 reads as follows: CASSFHLASNYGYTF. The nucleotides read TGTGCCAGCAGTTTCCACCTTGCCTCCAACTATGGCTACACCTTC.